A single T cell receptor beta chain is shown here with its context. What it binds is not known. These data are taken from a study of blood T cells in healthy people across ages. Study findings and constraints: Greater diversity and more naive CD4+ cells were seen in long-lived donors than in aged donors.

For every donor, a draw yielded around 10 milliliters of peripheral blood. Per sample, extraction of total RNA gave at least 5.5 micrograms in every case. This CDR3 has 14 residues. CDR1 and CDR2 (germline): SQVTM, ANQGSEA. The use of a sample-barcoded 5' primer and a J-beta primer mix characterized a second PCR of about 7 to 12 cycles. All samples yielded 2.5 million or more CDR3-containing paired-end reads. A single record per CDR3 protein comes from TCRdb applying MiXCR to the 5' RACE reads. In the table there are some 920,000 distinct CDR3 sequences, about 51% of which are singletons. The origin of this receptor is a woman aged 60 to 75 in good health. The specimen was blood. The rearrangement joins TRBV29-1 to TRBJ2-7; 8 bases align to TRBD2. The end of the DNA is better explained by TRBJ2-5, so the J call may be wrong. CDR3 region: CSVGAGVVGETQYF. As DNA, the CDR3 is TGCAGCGTGGGAGCGGGAGTGGTCGGAGAGACCCAGTACTTC.